This passage covers 28 T cell receptor beta chains from one sample sequenced in a study of shared clonotypes between healthy human individuals. Produced via immunoSEQ multiplex PCR; TCRdb's table is partial and in-frame only. This sample has about 2.4 million clones, with 85% to 95% found just once. The source material was naive CD4+ T cells sorted from blood. Noted subset: CD45RA+ positively selected. Every receptor here comes from a man between 18 and 35 years old in good health.

This CDR3 reads CAWSGESGYTF. CDR3 nucleotide sequence: TGTGCCTGGAGTGGGGAATCAGGCTACACCTTC. The chain combines TRBV30 with TRBJ1-2; D unresolved. Germline-derived CDR1 and CDR2 are GTSNPN and SVGIG (reference sequence). This CDR3 is built from 11 residues. V gave up 1 base and J gave up 8 bases, with 8 bases separating them.

The V call is TRBV30, the J call TRBJ2-5; D ambiguous. TRBJ2-7 matches the DNA end more closely, so the J call is doubtful. Per germline, CDR1 GTSNPN and CDR2 SVGIG (reference sequence). The CDR3 covers 13 residues. The DNA for the CDR3 is TGTGCCTGGAGTGACAGTTTCTCCTACGAGCAGTACTTC. Protein product: CAWSDSFSYEQYF.

The rearrangement uses TRBV9 and TRBJ2-1; 7 bases align to TRBD2. Trimming took 4 bases from V and 4 from J; bases not matched to a gene: 5. Germline V gene sequence: CDR1 SGDLS, CDR2 YYNGEE. The CDR3 consists of 14 residues. CDR3 residues: CASSPLGGYNEQFF. The CDR3 DNA is TGTGCCAGCAGCCCTCTGGGGGGGTACAATGAGCAGTTCTTC.

The genes are TRBV7-9 and TRBJ2-7; D is undetermined. Trimming stripped 1 base from V and 8 bases from J, with 9 bases between. The CDR3 has 12 amino acids. The germline gives CDR1 SEHNR, CDR2 FQNEAQ (reference sequence). The CDR3 sequence: CASSLDLAKQYF. The CDR3 DNA sequence: TGTGCCAGCAGCTTAGACTTGGCGAAGCAGTACTTC.

The rearrangement links TRBV6-6 to TRBJ2-5; D tentatively fits TRBD1 or TRBD2 (5 bases each). The CDR3 is 15 amino acids. CDR1 and CDR2 from the germline V gene are MNHNY and SVGAGI (reference sequence). Trimming left V 5 bases short and J 2 bases short, with 15 bases between. CDR3 region: CASSNPGTGQETQYF. CDR3 sequence (DNA): TGTGCCAGCAGTAACCCCGGGACGGGTCAAGAGACCCAGTACTTC.

V gene TRBV28 combines with J gene TRBJ1-4, with 8 bases that match TRBD1. Germline V gene sequence: CDR1 MDHEN, CDR2 SYDVKM. CDR3 length: 16 amino acids. Unmatched junction bases numbered 10, after V lost 5 bases and J lost 5 bases. CDR3 sequence (DNA): TGTGCCAGCAGTCCTGAAAGGACAGGGAAAAATGAAAAACTGTTTTTT. Translation: CASSPERTGKNEKLFF.

This chain links TRBV5-4 with TRBJ2-3, with TRBD2 identical over 8 bases. Germline V lookup: CDR1 SGHNT, CDR2 YYREEE (reference sequence). CDR3 length equals 14 residues. With 5 bases clipped from V and 5 bases from J, the junction kept 7 bases outside the gene matches. CDR3 amino acids: CASSSRTSRDTQYF. The CDR3 nucleotides are TGTGCCAGCAGTTCGAGGACTAGCCGAGATACGCAGTATTTT.

The CDR3 DNA is TGTGCCAGTAGGACCGAACTTACACGATGGGATCAGCCCCAGCATTTT. Translated, it gives CASRTELTRWDQPQHF. This sequence joins TRBV19 and TRBJ1-5; no clear D. Germline lookup yields CDR1 LNHDA and CDR2 SQIVND (reference sequence). V was cut by 6 bases and J by 5 bases, with 20 bases left in between. CDR3 length: 16 amino acids. Full variable domain (missing parts from reference TRBV19 and TRBJ1-5): DGGITQSPKYLFRKEGQNVTLSCEQNLNHDAMYWYRQDPGQGLRLIYYSQIVNDFQKGDIAEGYSVSREKKESFPLTVTSAQKNPTAFYLCASRTELTRWDQPQHFGDGTRLSIL.

The chain is built from TRBV7-3 and TRBJ2-3; TRBD2 agrees at 9 bases. The CDR3 contains 16 residues. Trimming took 1 base from V and 4 from J; bases not matched to a gene: 6. In germline, CDR1 is SGHTA, CDR2 FQGTGA. The CDR3: CASSLNGAGGADTQYF. The CDR3 DNA follows: TGTGCCAGCAGCTTAAATGGAGCGGGAGGAGCAGATACGCAGTATTTT.

The J gene is TRBJ2-7, the V gene TRBV6-6; 7 nucleotides align to TRBD2. Germline CDR1 reads MNHNY; CDR2 reads SVGAGI (reference sequence). V was pared by 6 bases and J by 2 bases, with 4 bases of the junction left unmatched. The CDR3 has 13 amino acids. The CDR3 sequence is CASSLAGAYEQYF. As DNA, the CDR3 is TGTGCCAGCAGCCTGGCGGGGGCCTACGAGCAGTACTTC.

V gene TRBV9 combines with J gene TRBJ1-3; TRBD1 agrees at 7 bases. With V trimmed by 4 bases and J by 4 bases, 8 bases remained unmatched. CDR1 SGDLS and CDR2 YYNGEE come from the germline V gene. This CDR3 region has 15 residues. The CDR3 nucleotides read TGTGCCAGCAGCCCCTACCCGGGACAGGGAAACACCATATATTTT. Translated, it gives CASSPYPGQGNTIYF.

The J gene is TRBJ1-1, the V gene TRBV21-1. TRBV21-1 is deemed a pseudogene. This CDR3 comprises 13 residues. CDR3 loop: CASSKSLNTEAFF. CDR3 nucleotides: TGTGCCAGCAGCAAATCCCTGAACACTGAAGCTTTCTTT.

This clone showed up just a few times. V and J are TRBV7-9 and TRBJ1-4, with unresolved D. The ends were cut back, 4 bases at V and 0 bases at J, with 6 bases in the middle. Germline CDR1 is SEHNR and CDR2 is FQNEAQ (reference sequence). CDR3 length equals 14 residues. The chain's CDR3 is CASSSGATNEKLFF. The DNA for the CDR3 is TGTGCCAGCAGCTCAGGAGCAACTAATGAAAAACTGTTTTTT.

V is TRBV19 and J is TRBJ1-5, with D unresolved. The V gene's germline CDR1 is LNHDA and CDR2 SQIVND (reference sequence). This CDR3 has 13 amino acids. Trimming left V 7 bases short and J 3 bases short, with 10 bases between. CDR3 protein: CASTIGFNQPQHF. As DNA, the CDR3 is TGTGCCAGTACGATAGGTTTCAATCAGCCCCAGCATTTT.

The chain employs TRBV19 and TRBJ2-7; D may match TRBD1 or TRBD2 (5 bases each). Trimming stripped 4 bases from V and 2 bases from J, with 15 bases between. The CDR3 covers 15 residues. Germline V gives CDR1 LNHDA, CDR2 SQIVND (reference sequence). In DNA, the CDR3 is TGTGCCAGTAGTAGTGGTGGGGGATTACCCTACGAGCAGTACTTC. It is translated as CASSSGGGLPYEQYF.

The chain recombines TRBV6-6 with TRBJ1-6; 7 nucleotides match TRBD1. After removal of 4 bases from V and 9 bases from J, the junction contained 9 bases not matched to a gene. Germline V CDR1 and CDR2: MNHNY, SVGAGI (reference sequence). The CDR3 runs to 15 residues. CDR3: CASSSWGQMGSPLHF. CDR3 in DNA: TGTGCCAGCAGTTCCTGGGGACAGATGGGTTCACCCCTCCACTTT.

The CDR3 DNA is TGTGCCAGCAGTTACGACGGGACAGGGTCTTACGAGCAGTACTTC. Protein sequence: CASSYDGTGSYEQYF. The rearrangement links TRBV6-6 to TRBJ2-7, with 9 nucleotides matching TRBD1. CDR1 and CDR2 (germline): MNHNY, SVGAGI (reference sequence). The V and J ends lost 2 bases and 4 bases, in that order; junction bases with no gene match: 6. The CDR3 loop spans 15 amino acids.

The chain employs TRBV30 and TRBJ1-2, with 12 bases that match TRBD1. CDR3 length equals 16 residues. The germline V gene encodes CDR1 GTSNPN and CDR2 SVGIG (reference sequence). The V gene end was trimmed by 4 bases and the J gene end by 7 bases; junction bases not matched to a gene: 13. The CDR3 loop reads CAWNEGDRGPSGGYTF. The CDR3 nucleotides read TGTGCCTGGAACGAGGGGGACAGGGGGCCTTCCGGTGGCTACACCTTC.

The chain links TRBV5-5 to TRBJ1-4; D gene uncertain. Germline values: CDR1 SGHKS, CDR2 YYEKEE (reference sequence). This CDR3 has 15 residues. The germline V and J ends were trimmed by 2 bases and 8 bases, with 16 bases remaining between them. CDR3 loop: CASSFPTPKAEKLFF. CDR3 DNA sequence: TGTGCCAGCAGCTTCCCGACCCCTAAAGCAGAAAAACTGTTTTTT.

The chain is built from TRBV11-2 and TRBJ2-5; no definite D call. This CDR3 is 15 amino acids long. In germline, CDR1 is SGHAT, CDR2 FQNNGV. With 0 bases removed from V and 3 bases from J, the gap between germline ends came to 11 bases. The CDR3 spells CASSLEWRQKETQYF. The CDR3 nucleotides read TGTGCCAGCAGCTTAGAATGGCGGCAGAAAGAGACCCAGTACTTC. Filled out from reference TRBV11-2 and TRBJ2-5, the complete variable domain reads EAGVAQSPRYKIIEKRQSVAFWCNPISGHATLYWYQQILGQGPKLLIQFQNNGVVDDSQLPKDRFSAERLKGVDSTLKIQPAKLEDSAVYLCASSLEWRQKETQYFGPGTRLLVL.

This rearrangement joins TRBV7-9 to TRBJ2-7, with a possible D match to TRBD2 (6 bases). The CDR3 has 15 amino acids. From germline, CDR1 is SEHNR and CDR2 FQNEAQ (reference sequence). Deletions cut 7 bases from V and 3 bases from J, with 19 bases between. The chain's CDR3 is CASTSSRDGGYEQYF. CDR3 nucleotides: TGTGCCAGCACCTCTTCCCGGGACGGGGGCTACGAGCAGTACTTC.

This sequence joins TRBV6-1 and TRBJ1-1; D not certain. V was cut by 2 bases and J by 2 bases, with 6 bases left in between. The CDR3 consists of 13 residues. Germline V CDR1 and CDR2: MNHNS, SASEGT. For the CDR3, the DNA is TGTGCCAGCAGTGAAAGGGTCAACACTGAAGCTTTCTTT. Protein: CASSERVNTEAFF.

V usage is TRBV19 and J usage is TRBJ1-2; TRBD1 might be the D (6 bases). Trimming removed 4 bases at V and 2 bases at J, with 11 bases between. Germline assignment: CDR1 LNHDA and CDR2 SQIVND (reference sequence). CDR3 length equals 14 residues. This CDR3 is CASSSPTGNYGYTF. In DNA form, the CDR3 reads TGTGCCAGTAGTAGTCCAACAGGGAACTATGGCTACACCTTC.

The chain couples TRBV10-2 to TRBJ2-2; D is unclear. Germline-derived CDR1 and CDR2 are WSHSY and SAAADI. V shed 0 bases and J shed 7 bases, with 15 bases lying between them. This CDR3 region has 16 residues. DNA for the CDR3: TGCGCCAGCAGTGAGTCGCGGCTAGTCGTGGGCGGGGAGCTGTTTTTT. It is translated as CASSESRLVVGGELFF.

Notes on this clone: Other nucleotide sequences in the sample specify the same CDR3. The chain carries TRBV20-1 and TRBJ2-1, with D unresolved. Trimming pared 6 bases from V and 6 bases from J, leaving 9 bases between. The CDR3 runs 11 residues. In germline, CDR1 is DFQATT, CDR2 SNEGSKA (reference sequence). The CDR3: CSATSGNEQFF. In DNA, the CDR3 is TGCAGTGCCACCTCGGGCAATGAGCAGTTCTTC.

The chain employs TRBV6-1 and TRBJ2-6; D may be TRBD2 (5 bases). CDR3 length equals 15 residues. From germline, CDR1 is MNHNS and CDR2 SASEGT. V was cut by 6 bases and J by 0 bases, with 9 bases left in between. CDR3 amino acids: CASSGRASGANVLTF. The CDR3 bases are TGTGCCAGCAGCGGGCGGGCCTCTGGGGCCAACGTCCTGACTTTC.

The chain combines TRBV5-8 with TRBJ2-1; 14 bases map to TRBD2. Germline V gene data show CDR1 as SGHTS and CDR2 as YDEGEE. The V gene end was trimmed by 4 bases and the J gene end by 6 bases; junction bases not matched to a gene: 3. The CDR3 loop spans 15 amino acids. CDR3 region: CASSKGLAGVNEQFF. DNA for the CDR3: TGTGCCAGCAGCAAGGGACTAGCGGGAGTCAATGAGCAGTTCTTC. The full variable domain, with the rest looked up from reference TRBV5-8 and TRBJ2-1, is EAGVTQSPTHLIKTRGQQATLRCSPISGHTSVYWYQQALGLGLQFLLWYDEGEERNRGNFPPRFSGRQFPNYSSELNVNALELEDSALYLCASSKGLAGVNEQFFGPGTRLTVL.

The chain recombines TRBV2 with TRBJ1-2; 8 positions match TRBD1. Trimming took 5 bases from V and 3 from J; bases not matched to a gene: 11. The CDR3 runs to 16 residues. Germline V gives CDR1 SNHLY, CDR2 FYNNEI. In DNA form, the CDR3 reads TGTGCCAGCAGTCAAATTCGACAGGGACAGGACTATGGCTACACCTTC. Its protein is CASSQIRQGQDYGYTF.